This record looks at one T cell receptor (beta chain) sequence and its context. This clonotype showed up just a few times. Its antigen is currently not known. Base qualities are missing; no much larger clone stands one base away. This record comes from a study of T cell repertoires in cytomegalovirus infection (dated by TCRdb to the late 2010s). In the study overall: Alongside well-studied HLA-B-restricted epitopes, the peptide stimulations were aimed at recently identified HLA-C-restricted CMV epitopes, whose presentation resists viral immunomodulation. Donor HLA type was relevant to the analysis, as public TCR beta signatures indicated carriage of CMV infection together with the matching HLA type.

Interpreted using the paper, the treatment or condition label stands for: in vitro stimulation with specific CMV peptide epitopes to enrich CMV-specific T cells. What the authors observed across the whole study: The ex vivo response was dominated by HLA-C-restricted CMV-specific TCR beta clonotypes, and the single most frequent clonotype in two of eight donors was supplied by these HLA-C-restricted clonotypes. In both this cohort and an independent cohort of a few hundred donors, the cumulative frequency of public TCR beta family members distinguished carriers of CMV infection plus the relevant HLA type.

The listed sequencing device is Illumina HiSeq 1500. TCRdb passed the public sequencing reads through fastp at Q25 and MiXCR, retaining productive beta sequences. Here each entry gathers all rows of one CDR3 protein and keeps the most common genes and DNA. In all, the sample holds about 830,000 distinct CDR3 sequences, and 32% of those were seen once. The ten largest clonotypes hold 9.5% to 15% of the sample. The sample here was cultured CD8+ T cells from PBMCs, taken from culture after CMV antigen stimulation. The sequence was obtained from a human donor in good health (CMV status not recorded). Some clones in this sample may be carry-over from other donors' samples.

The DNA sequence is as follows: TGTGCCATCAGTGAGTCGAGGCAGGCCCAAGAGACCCAGTACTTC. It translates to CAISESRQAQETQYF. This sequence uses TRBV10-3 and TRBJ2-5; the D segment cannot be called with confidence. Measured from the cysteine to the phenylalanine, the CDR3 is 15 residues long. Only CDR3 DNA remains: 45 bases, in frame from the first base. The germline V gene yields ENHRY for CDR1 and SYGVKD for CDR2. The junction shows trimming of 0 bases on V and 1 base on J, plus 9 bases between the germline ends.